One sample yielded the 2 T cell receptor beta chains listed below, sequenced in a study of T cell clonality in common variable immunodeficiency. This table comes from immunoSEQ multiplex PCR, and its TCRdb copy is limited to in-frame clones, with some not included. The data show 51,000 or so clones, with none appearing a single time. Material for sequencing was peripheral blood mononuclear cells. The receptors stem from a person aged 18 to 75 in good health.

Many counts were recorded for this clone. The sequenced fragment ends 3 residues before the CDR3 boundary, so the rest is inferred from the germline J gene. The J gene is TRBJ2-2, the V gene TRBV20-1; 7 bases are shared with TRBD1. The CDR3 contains 14 residues. Germline values: CDR1 DFQATT, CDR2 SNEGSKA (reference sequence). J gave up 4 bases and V 7 bases, and 9 bases lay outside the gene matches. The CDR3 DNA, read in part, is TGCAGTGTCCTACAGGGGTTTGGCACCGGGGAG. It is translated as CSVLQGFGTGE. The CDR3 reads in full as CSVLQGFGTGELFF.

This clone was seen at least ten times. The CDR3 end is not reached by the read, which stops 3 residues before it; the germline J gene fills it in. The chain has TRBV5-4 and TRBJ1-2, with D possibly being TRBD1 (5 bases). Deletions cut 0 bases from V and 6 bases from J, with 12 bases between. There are 14 residues in the CDR3. Looked up from germline, CDR1 is SGHNT and CDR2 is YYREEE (reference sequence). The chain's CDR3 is CASSLETEGHGYTF. The covered CDR3 bases are TGTGCCAGCAGCTTGGAAACAGAGGGGCATGGC.